This T cell receptor beta chain was observed in a study of blood T cell repertoires in COVID-19 (dated by TCRdb to about 2020). Concerning the study at large: Samples covering the acute and convalescent phases of COVID-19 were provided by collaborators in the United States, Italy and Spain. Nearly every sample came with metadata listing a de-identified subject ID, COVID-19 status, age in years and sex. The repertoires were released in a freely available public database intended as a resource for research on the immune response to SARS-CoV-2. Where available, HLA class I and class II types were taken from metadata supplied by the sample provider and were not determined by assay-based typing. Deeply sampled blood TCRbeta repertoires from subjects exposed to, actively infected with, or recovered from COVID-19 were included in the dataset. Samples came from the ongoing ImmuneRACE study (first 160 participants) plus 1,254 subjects from 6 global collaborators. The prospective study material was composed of cDNA or gDNA derived from T cells, B-cell-depleted T cells, or PBMCs.

Each collaborating institution followed its own protocols to collect whole blood in K2EDTA tubes. For TCRbeta analysis, collaborators shipped samples as frozen whole blood, isolated PBMCs, or DNA extracted from either of those sample types. The full study reports these points: The amount of clinical and demographic metadata varied by source and participant and was provided uncurated.

The germline V gene encodes CDR1 DFQATT and CDR2 SNEGSKA (reference sequence). Reading from cysteine to phenylalanine, the CDR3 counts 11 amino acids. Only CDR3 DNA is held: 33 bases, read in frame from base 1. The junction shows trimming of 5 bases on V and 3 bases on J, plus 7 bases between the germline ends. A note on this clone: This receptor's antigen is unknown. Base qualities are missing; no much larger clone stands one base away.

TCRbeta CDR3 regions were amplified from genomic DNA using the immunoSEQ Assay, a bias-controlled multiplex PCR. As for the authors' bioinformatics: Within the assay, amplification of reference gene primers was used to estimate how many nucleated cells each sample contained. To quantify the absolute abundance of each unique TCRbeta CDR3 rearrangement, sequence reads were collapsed and filtered. For each sample, productive Simpson clonality was calculated as the square root of Simpson's diversity index across productive rearrangements. TCRdb provides this immuneACCESS table in a form limited to in-frame rearrangements. Some clones are lacking; in checked studies, under half of them reflect an unresolved V gene, and why the rest are absent is not known. D and trimming were read from the DNA, whereas the V and J calls and clone size are those reported in that table. The sample table records 150,000 to 200,000 clones; approximately 83% of these occur just once. Clones ranked in the top ten supply around 8.6% of the sample.

Source material: peripheral blood. This clonotype was obtained from a man aged 45-65 years with active or convalescent COVID-19. Recombination connected TRBV20-1 to TRBJ1-2; the D gene identity is not certain. The DNA sequence is given as TGCAGTGCTCGATTAGACTATGGCTACACCTTC. Its protein product is CSARLDYGYTF.